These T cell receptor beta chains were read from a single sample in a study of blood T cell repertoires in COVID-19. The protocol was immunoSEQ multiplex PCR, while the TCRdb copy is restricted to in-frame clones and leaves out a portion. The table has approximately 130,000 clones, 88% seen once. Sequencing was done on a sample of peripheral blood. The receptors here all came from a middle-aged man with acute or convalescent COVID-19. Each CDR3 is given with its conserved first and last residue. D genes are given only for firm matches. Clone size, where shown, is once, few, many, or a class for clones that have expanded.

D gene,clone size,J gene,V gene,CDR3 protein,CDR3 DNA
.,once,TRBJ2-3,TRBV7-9,CASSLWENSRADTQYF,TGTGCCAGCAGCTTATGGGAAAACTCCAGGGCAGATACGCAGTATTTT
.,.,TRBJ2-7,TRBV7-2,CASSSGQRSYEQYF,TGTGCCAGCAGCTCCGGACAGCGCTCCTACGAGCAGTACTTC
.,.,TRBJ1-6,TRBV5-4,CASSGGEGGSPLHF,TGTGCCAGCAGCGGGGGCGAGGGCGGTTCACCCCTCCACTTT
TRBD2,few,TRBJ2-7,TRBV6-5,CASSKAGLAGYEQYF,TGTGCCAGCAGTAAGGCGGGACTAGCGGGTTACGAGCAGTACTTC
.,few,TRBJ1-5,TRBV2,CASSVGGTNQPQHF,TGTGCCAGCAGTGTCGGGGGGACCAATCAGCCCCAGCATTTT
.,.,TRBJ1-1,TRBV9,CASSTRSSLGGWTEAFF,TGTGCCAGCAGCACACGCAGTAGTCTTGGGGGCTGGACTGAAGCTTTCTTT
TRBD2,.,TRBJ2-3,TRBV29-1,CSVSTGLAGVDTQYF,TGCAGCGTTTCTACGGGACTAGCGGGAGTGGATACGCAGTATTTT
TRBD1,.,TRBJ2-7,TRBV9,CASSPKTSGQGAYEQYF,TGTGCCAGCAGCCCCAAAACCTCGGGACAGGGGGCGTACGAGCAGTACTTC
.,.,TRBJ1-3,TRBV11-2,CASSLVGDGNTIYF,TGTGCCAGCAGCTTAGTAGGAGACGGAAACACCATATATTTT
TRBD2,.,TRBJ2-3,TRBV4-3,CASSQGLAGTDTQYF,TGCGCCAGCAGCCAGGGACTAGCGGGCACAGATACGCAGTATTTT
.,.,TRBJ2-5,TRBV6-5,CASTRQSLETQYF,TGTGCCAGCACCCGACAGTCCCTGGAGACCCAGTACTTC
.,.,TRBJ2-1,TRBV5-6,CASIRGEYNEQFF,TGTGCCAGCATTCGCGGAGAATACAATGAGCAGTTCTTC
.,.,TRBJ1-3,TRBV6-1,CASSDQGSTGNTIYF,TGTGCCAGCAGTGATCAGGGTAGCACTGGAAACACCATATATTTT
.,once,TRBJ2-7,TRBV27,CASSRGNRGYEQYF,TGTGCCAGCAGTCGGGGGAATCGGGGATACGAGCAGTACTTC
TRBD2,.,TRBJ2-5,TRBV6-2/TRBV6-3,CASSTGLAQGTQYF,TGTGCCAGCAGTACGGGACTAGCGCAAGGGACCCAGTACTTC
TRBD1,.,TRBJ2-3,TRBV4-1,CASRGQGTDTQYF,TGCGCCAGCAGGGGACAGGGCACAGATACGCAGTATTTT
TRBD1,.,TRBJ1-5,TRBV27,CASSQGQGDGQPQHF,TGTGCCAGCAGTCAGGGACAGGGGGACGGTCAGCCCCAGCATTTT
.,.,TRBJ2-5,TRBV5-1,CASSLARGMETQYF,TGCGCCAGCAGCTTGGCCAGGGGTATGGAGACCCAGTACTTC
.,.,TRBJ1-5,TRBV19,CASSMGGFGNQPQHF,TGTGCCAGTAGTATGGGGGGATTTGGCAATCAGCCCCAGCATTTT
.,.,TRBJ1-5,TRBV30,CAWTRRGNQPQHF,TGTGCCTGGACCCGACGGGGCAATCAGCCCCAGCATTTT
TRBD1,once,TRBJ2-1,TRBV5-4,CASSLAGQGDEQFF,TGTGCCAGCAGCTTGGCAGGACAGGGGGATGAGCAGTTCTTC
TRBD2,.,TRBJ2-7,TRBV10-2,CASSEHGTSGSSNYEQYF,TGCGCCAGCAGTGAGCACGGGACTAGCGGGAGTAGTAACTACGAGCAGTACTTC
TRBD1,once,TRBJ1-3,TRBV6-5,CASRRQGAGNTIYF,TGTGCCAGCAGGAGACAGGGTGCTGGAAACACCATATATTTT
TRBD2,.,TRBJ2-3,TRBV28,CASSASGRPSTDTQYF,TGTGCCAGCAGTGCTAGCGGGAGGCCCAGCACAGATACGCAGTATTTT
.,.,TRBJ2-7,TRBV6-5,CASSLGGARYEQYF,TGTGCCAGCAGTTTGGGGGGGGCCCGGTACGAGCAGTACTTC
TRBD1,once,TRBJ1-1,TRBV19,CASSPPGGWTEAFF,TGTGCCAGTAGTCCCCCAGGGGGCTGGACTGAAGCTTTCTTT